This T cell receptor (beta chain) was captured in a study of human T cells and chemical hapten exposure. Study as a whole: Sensitizing treatment utilized 2% DPC over a 2 cm by 2 cm portion of upper inner arm skin. Throughout the approximately 24-week study, diphenylcyclopropenone was applied weekly to the patients' scalps.

Turning to this clonotype: What it binds is unknown.

The CDR3 contains 13 residues. The V segment lost 6 bases and the J segment 6 bases; nucleotides outside the gene matches: 4. The germline CDR1 and CDR2 sequences are MNHEY and SVGAGI. TCRdb called the RACE reads again in MiXCR, with one record for every CDR3 protein. The data contain approximately 160,000 distinct CDR3 sequences, 28% of them singletons. General study points: Donors' alopecia may make their immune response differ from healthy people's. More PT1 expanded TCRs went with higher patch test scores.

Time point described: patch test 3, about 24 weeks after DPC sensitization. Treatment of the sample: therapeutic diphenylcyclopropenone sensitization with weekly scalp DPC. The clonotype comes from a woman aged 18-29 years with alopecia areata. Some clones in this sample may be carry-over from other donors' samples. The chain employs TRBV6-5 and TRBJ1-5; the match to TRBD1 covers 8 bases. The sample was whole blood, taken in connection with sensitization to the hapten diphenylcyclopropenone (DPC). CDR3 nucleotides: TGTGCCAGCAGGGACACAGGGGGTCAGCCCCAGCATTTT. It specifies CASRDTGGQPQHF.